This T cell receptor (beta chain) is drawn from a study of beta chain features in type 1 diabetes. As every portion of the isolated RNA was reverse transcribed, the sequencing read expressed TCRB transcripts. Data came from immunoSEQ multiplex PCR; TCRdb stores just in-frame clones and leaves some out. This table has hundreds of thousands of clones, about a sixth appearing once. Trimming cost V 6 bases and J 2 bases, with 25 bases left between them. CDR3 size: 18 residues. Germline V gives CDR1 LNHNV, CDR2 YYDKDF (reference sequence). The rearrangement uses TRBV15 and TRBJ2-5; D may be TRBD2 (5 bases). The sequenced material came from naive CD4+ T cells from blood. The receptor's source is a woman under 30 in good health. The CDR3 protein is CATRTQRSGGRKQETQYF. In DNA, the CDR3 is TGTGCCACCAGGACCCAACGGAGTGGAGGTCGTAAACAAGAGACCCAGTACTTC.